The 22 T cell receptor beta chains given below trace back to one sample, sequenced in a study of blood T cell repertoires in COVID-19. Profiling relied on immunoSEQ multiplex PCR, and the TCRdb table lists in-frame clones only, not all of them. The sample includes approximately 100,000 clones, around 82% seen only once; the top ten take 4.5% to 5.5%. The sequenced material came from peripheral blood. Receptors originate from a man in his 60s with acute or convalescent COVID-19.

J is TRBJ2-3 and V is TRBV30, with 10 nucleotides matching TRBD2. Germline values: CDR1 GTSNPN, CDR2 SVGIG (reference sequence). The CDR3 totals 15 residues. V was pared by 4 bases and J by 0 bases, with 4 bases of the junction left unmatched. The CDR3 DNA reads TGTGCCTGGATTCTAGCGGGGGCTAGCACAGATACGCAGTATTTT. It yields the protein CAWILAGASTDTQYF. The whole variable domain, filled in from reference TRBV30 and TRBJ2-3, reads SQTIHQWPATLVQPVGSPLSLECTVEGTSNPNLYWYRQAAGRGLQLLFYSVGIGQISSEVPQNLSASRPQDRQFILSSKKLLLSDSGFYLCAWILAGASTDTQYFGPGTRLTVL.

The chain carries TRBV5-6 and TRBJ1-2; D uncertain. Germline V CDR1 and CDR2: SGHDT, YYEEEE. The CDR3 contains 13 residues. V was cut by 0 bases and J by 6 bases, with 9 bases left in between. Written as DNA, the CDR3 is TGTGCCAGCAGCTTGGCCCGCGCGAATGGCTACACCTTC. It codes for CASSLARANGYTF.

The J gene is TRBJ2-2, the V gene TRBV10-3, with TRBD2 matching over 7 bases. J lost 1 base, V lost 6 bases, and 2 bases had no gene match. This CDR3 is 14 amino acids long. Germline V gene data show CDR1 as ENHRY and CDR2 as SYGVKD. CDR3 nucleotides: TGTGCCATCAGAGAGCGGGAGAACACCGGGGAGCTGTTTTTT. It yields the protein CAIRERENTGELFF.

The J gene is TRBJ2-1, the V gene TRBV4-1; TRBD2 aligns across 13 bases. This CDR3 comprises 20 residues. Germline V gene sequence: CDR1 MGHRA, CDR2 YSYEKL. V lost 0 bases and J lost 12; bases outside the gene matches: 20. CDR3 bases: TGCGCCAGCAGCCAAGAAGGGCAGGGGAGACTAGCGGGAGGTAAATCAGGGCAGTTCTTC. Its protein product is CASSQEGQGRLAGGKSGQFF.

The chain recombines TRBV4-2 with TRBJ2-5, with 8 bases that match TRBD1. The CDR3 totals 17 residues. The V gene end was trimmed by 0 bases and the J gene end by 2 bases; junction bases not matched to a gene: 8. The V gene's germline CDR1 is LGHNA and CDR2 YNFKEQ. This CDR3 reads CASSQEGTGTGQETQYF. CDR3 nucleotides: TGTGCCAGCAGCCAAGAGGGGACCGGGACAGGACAAGAGACCCAGTACTTC.

This chain links TRBV28 with TRBJ2-3; D is possibly TRBD2 (7 bases). Germline CDR1 reads MDHEN; CDR2 reads SYDVKM. Trimming pared 8 bases from V and 0 bases from J, leaving 15 bases between. This CDR3 contains 15 residues. The CDR3 nucleotides are TGTGCCAGCGGCAGGGGAGGGTCTAGCACAGATACGCAGTATTTT. Amino acids: CASGRGGSSTDTQYF.

The chain couples TRBV30 to TRBJ2-7; D is unresolved. Per germline, CDR1 GTSNPN and CDR2 SVGIG (reference sequence). This CDR3 region has 13 residues. V gave up 0 bases and J gave up 3 bases, with 9 bases separating them. This CDR3 is CAWSVNPIYEQYF. The CDR3 DNA is TGTGCCTGGAGTGTAAATCCCATCTACGAGCAGTACTTC.

This clone has a handful of counts. The rearrangement uses TRBV10-2 and TRBJ2-1, with 13 bases lining up with TRBD2. CDR1 and CDR2 from the germline V gene are WSHSY and SAAADI. The V and J ends lost 4 bases and 7 bases, in that order; junction bases with no gene match: 4. This CDR3 has 15 residues. CDR3 in amino acids: CASSGGTSGTNEQFF. DNA of the CDR3: TGCGCCAGCAGTGGGGGGACTAGCGGGACAAATGAGCAGTTCTTC.

The chain links TRBV18 to TRBJ1-1; the match to TRBD1 covers 8 bases. After removal of 4 bases from V and 1 base from J, the junction contained 2 bases not matched to a gene. The CDR3 has 14 amino acids. The germline V gene encodes CDR1 KGHSH and CDR2 LQKENI. Written as DNA, the CDR3 is TGTGCCAGCTCACAAGGACAGGGGAACACTGAAGCTTTCTTT. As protein: CASSQGQGNTEAFF.

V gene TRBV15 combines with J gene TRBJ2-7; D possibly corresponds to TRBD1 (6 bases). CDR1 and CDR2 (germline): LNHNV, YYDKDF (reference sequence). The CDR3 has 16 amino acids. Trimming removed 1 base at V and 4 bases at J, with 17 bases between. CDR3 residues: CATSRAFRGFLYEQYF. CDR3 nucleotide sequence: TGTGCCACCAGCAGAGCCTTCAGGGGATTCCTGTACGAGCAGTACTTC.

This clone was found once. The chain joins TRBV21-1 to TRBJ1-1; no DNA check was done on the table's D call, TRBD1. TRBV21-1 is a recognized pseudogene. The CDR3 extends over 16 amino acids. The CDR3 protein is CASKTGIQLGGTEAFF. The CDR3 DNA reads TGTGCCAGCAAGACAGGGATACAGTTGGGCGGCACTGAAGCTTTCTTT.

The rearrangement uses TRBV28 and TRBJ1-3; D unresolved. CDR1 and CDR2 from the germline V gene are MDHEN and SYDVKM. There are 14 residues in the CDR3. Trimming left V 6 bases short and J 2 bases short, with 11 bases between. The CDR3 DNA follows: TGTGCCAGCAGCTCCTCGAGTACTGGAAACACCATATATTTT. Residues: CASSSSSTGNTIYF.

The V gene is TRBV4-3, the J gene TRBJ2-1; 10 nucleotides align to TRBD2. V lost 1 base to trimming and J lost 4 bases; unmatched junction nucleotides: 7. Germline lookup yields CDR1 LGHNA and CDR2 YSLEER. CDR3 length: 17 amino acids. CDR3 residues: CASSQALLAGNYNEQFF. As DNA, the CDR3 is TGCGCCAGCAGCCAAGCCCTACTAGCGGGAAATTACAATGAGCAGTTCTTC.

Written as DNA, the CDR3 is TGCGCCAGCAGCCAAGAGGGGGGGACAGGGGGCTTGCCCCAGCATTTT. Translating gives CASSQEGGTGGLPQHF. V gene TRBV4-1 combines with J gene TRBJ1-5, with 12 bases fitting TRBD1. With V trimmed by 0 bases and J by 9 bases, 6 bases remained unmatched. The CDR3 is 16 amino acids. CDR1 is MGHRA and CDR2 is YSYEKL in the germline V gene.

The chain links TRBV7-2 to TRBJ2-3, with no clear D. The CDR3 is 12 amino acids. The ends were cut back, 2 bases at V and 3 bases at J, with 3 bases in the middle. CDR1 and CDR2 (germline): SGHTA, FQGNSA. This chain's CDR3 is CASSLRTDTQYF. The CDR3, as DNA: TGTGCCAGCAGCTTACGGACAGATACGCAGTATTTT. Using reference TRBV7-2 and TRBJ2-3 for the parts outside the CDR3, the full variable domain is GAGVSQSPSNKVTEKGKDVELRCDPISGHTALYWYRQSLGQGLEFLIYFQGNSAPDKSGLPSDRFSAERTGGSVSTLTIQRTQQEDSAVYLCASSLRTDTQYFGPGTRLTVL.

This chain links TRBV6-6 with TRBJ1-5; D is uncertain. Germline lookup yields CDR1 MNHNY and CDR2 SVGAGI (reference sequence). This CDR3 contains 14 residues. The V end lost 4 bases, the J end lost 2 bases, and 9 bases lay between the germline ends. CDR3 sequence reads: CASSFTDRNQPQHF. The CDR3 DNA is TGTGCCAGCAGTTTTACAGACCGCAATCAGCCCCAGCATTTT.

This chain links TRBV11-2 with TRBJ2-5; TRBD1 agrees at 11 bases. The CDR3 consists of 15 residues. V was clipped by 4 bases and J by 4 bases; unmatched bases: 5. Germline CDR1 is SGHAT and CDR2 is FQNNGV. As DNA, the CDR3 is TGTGCCAGCAGCTCACGGACAGGGGGCCTAGAGACCCAGTACTTC. Translated: CASSSRTGGLETQYF.

The V and J genes are TRBV19 and TRBJ1-2; a weak D match, TRBD1 (5 bases). Trimming stripped 3 bases from V and 3 bases from J, with 11 bases between. The CDR3 totals 14 residues. Germline V gene lookup returns CDR1 LNHDA and CDR2 SQIVND (reference sequence). CDR3 coding DNA: TGTGCCAGTAGTATCGGGAGGGGAGACTATGGCTACACCTTC. Protein product: CASSIGRGDYGYTF.

The CDR3 coding sequence is TGCAGTGCTAGTCAAGGACAAGATATGAAGCAGTACTTC. Its protein is CSASQGQDMKQYF. V and J are TRBV20-1 and TRBJ2-7; tentatively, D is TRBD1 (5 bases). The ends were cut back, 3 bases at V and 8 bases at J, with 17 bases in the middle. The V gene's germline CDR1 is DFQATT and CDR2 SNEGSKA (reference sequence). The CDR3 is made up of 13 amino acids.

The chain employs TRBV3-1 (or the pseudogene TRBV3-2) and TRBJ1-6; D possibly corresponds to TRBD1 (5 bases). With 1 base removed from V and 4 bases from J, the gap between germline ends came to 8 bases. This CDR3 is 15 amino acids long. Germline V CDR1 and CDR2: LGHDT, YNNKEL (reference sequence). The CDR3 DNA is TGTGCCAGCAGCCAAGGGGGCCCTTATAATTCACCCCTCCACTTT. It is translated as CASSQGGPYNSPLHF.

The genes are TRBV21-1 and TRBJ2-7; TRBD2 was called by the table and not checked on the DNA. TRBV21-1 is described as a pseudogene. The CDR3 covers 19 residues. CDR3 sequence: CASSKNRREGPRAVHEQYF. The CDR3 DNA follows: TGTGCCAGCAGCAAAAACAGGCGGGAGGGACCCCGCGCTGTCCACGAGCAGTACTTC.

The chain links TRBV9 to TRBJ1-2; 7 bases map to TRBD1. V lost 3 bases and J lost 4; bases outside the gene matches: 6. CDR1 SGDLS and CDR2 YYNGEE come from the germline V gene. There are 14 residues in the CDR3. In DNA, the CDR3 is TGTGCCAGCAGCGCGACAGGGCACTCCTATGGCTACACCTTC. Protein sequence: CASSATGHSYGYTF. Together with reference TRBV9 and TRBJ1-2, the CDR3 gives the full variable domain: DSGVTQTPKHLITATGQRVTLRCSPRSGDLSVYWYQQSLDQGLQFLIQYYNGEERAKGNILERFSAQQFPDLHSELNLSSLELGDSALYFCASSATGHSYGYTFGSGTRLTVV.